This TCR beta chain was captured by sequencing in a study of T cell repertoires in cytomegalovirus infection. On the study more broadly: Carrying CMV and the relevant HLA type showed in public TCR beta signatures.

Study findings and constraints: Clonotype analysis showed dominance of the ex vivo response by HLA-C-restricted CMV-specific TCR beta clonotypes. The cumulative frequency of public TCR beta families distinguished individuals who carried CMV together with the relevant HLA.

Looked up from germline, CDR1 is SGHVT and CDR2 is SQSDAQ. There are 16 residues in the CDR3. Trimming took 4 bases from V and 5 from J, leaving 20 bases between them. About this clonotype: Antigen unknown.

TCRdb independently ran MiXCR on the reads; one entry per CDR3 protein. The sample has about 740,000 distinct CDR3 sequences, approximately 34% seen once; the top ten hold about 2.8%. The clonotype comes from a human donor in good health (CMV status not recorded). Some clones in this sample may be carry-over from other donors' samples. The sequenced material came from PBMCs. This sequence joins TRBV7-4 and TRBJ2-5; D is perhaps TRBD2 (6 bases). This CDR3 is CASSSRDSEDSETQYF. As DNA, the CDR3 is TGTGCCAGCAGCTCTCGGGACTCAGAGGATTCGGAGACCCAGTACTTC.